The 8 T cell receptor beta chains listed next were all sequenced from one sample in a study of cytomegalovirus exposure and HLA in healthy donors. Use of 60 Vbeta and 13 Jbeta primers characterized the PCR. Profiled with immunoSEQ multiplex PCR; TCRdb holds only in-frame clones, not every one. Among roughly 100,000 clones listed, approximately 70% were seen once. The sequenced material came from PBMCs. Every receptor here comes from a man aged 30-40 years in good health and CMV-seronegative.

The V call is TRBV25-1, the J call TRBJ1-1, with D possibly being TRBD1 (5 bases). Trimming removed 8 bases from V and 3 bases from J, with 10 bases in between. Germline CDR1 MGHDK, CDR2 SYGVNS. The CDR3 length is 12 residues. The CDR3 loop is CASGGGHTEAFF. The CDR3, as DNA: TGTGCCAGCGGGGGGGGTCACACTGAAGCTTTCTTT.

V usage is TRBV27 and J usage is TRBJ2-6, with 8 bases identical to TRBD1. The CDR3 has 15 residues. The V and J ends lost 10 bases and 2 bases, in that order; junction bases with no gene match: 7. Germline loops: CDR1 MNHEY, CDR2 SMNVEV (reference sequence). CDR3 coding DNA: TGTGCCACCCGACAGGGGCCCACTGGGGCCAACGTCCTGACTTTC. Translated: CATRQGPTGANVLTF.

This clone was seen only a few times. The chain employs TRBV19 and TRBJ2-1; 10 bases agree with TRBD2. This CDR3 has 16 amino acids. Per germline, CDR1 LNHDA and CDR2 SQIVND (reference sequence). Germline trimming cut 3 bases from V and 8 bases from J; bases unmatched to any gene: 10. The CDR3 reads CASSMNPSGSGYEQFF. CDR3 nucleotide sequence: TGTGCCAGTAGTATGAATCCTAGCGGGAGTGGATATGAGCAGTTCTTC.

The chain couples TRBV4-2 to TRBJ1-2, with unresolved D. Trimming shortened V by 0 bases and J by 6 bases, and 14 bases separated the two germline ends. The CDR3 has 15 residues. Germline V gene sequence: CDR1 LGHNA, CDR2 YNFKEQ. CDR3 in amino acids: CASSQEGGSRDGYTF. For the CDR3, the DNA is TGTGCCAGCAGCCAAGAAGGCGGGTCTAGGGATGGCTACACCTTC.

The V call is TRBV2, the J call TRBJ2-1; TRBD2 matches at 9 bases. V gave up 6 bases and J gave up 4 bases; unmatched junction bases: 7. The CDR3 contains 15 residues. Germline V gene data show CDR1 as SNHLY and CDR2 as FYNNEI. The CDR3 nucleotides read TGTGCCAGCAGCGAAACTAGCGGGCCGTACAATGAGCAGTTCTTC. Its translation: CASSETSGPYNEQFF.

CDR3 region: CASSTLDSYDEQYF. The CDR3 coding sequence is TGTGCCAGTAGCACCCTTGACAGCTACGACGAGCAGTACTTC. The chain recombines TRBV19 with TRBJ2-7, with a tentative D call TRBD1 (5 bases). Germline V gives CDR1 LNHDA, CDR2 SQIVND (reference sequence). The CDR3 contains 14 residues. The V end lost 6 bases, the J end lost 5 bases, and 17 bases lay between the germline ends.

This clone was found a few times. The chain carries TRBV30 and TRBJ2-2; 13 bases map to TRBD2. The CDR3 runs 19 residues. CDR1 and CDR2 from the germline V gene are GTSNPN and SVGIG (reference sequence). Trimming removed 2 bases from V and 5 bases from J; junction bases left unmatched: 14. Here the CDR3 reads CAWSRTEIGLAGDTGELFF. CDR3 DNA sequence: TGTGCCTGGAGTCGGACAGAGATAGGACTAGCGGGAGATACCGGGGAGCTGTTTTTT.

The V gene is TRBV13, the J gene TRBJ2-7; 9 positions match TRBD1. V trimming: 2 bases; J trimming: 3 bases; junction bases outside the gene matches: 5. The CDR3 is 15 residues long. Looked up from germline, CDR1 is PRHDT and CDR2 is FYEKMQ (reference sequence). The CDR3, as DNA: TGTGCCAGCAGCTTAAGGGGACAGGGTATCTACGAGCAGTACTTC. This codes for CASSLRGQGIYEQYF.